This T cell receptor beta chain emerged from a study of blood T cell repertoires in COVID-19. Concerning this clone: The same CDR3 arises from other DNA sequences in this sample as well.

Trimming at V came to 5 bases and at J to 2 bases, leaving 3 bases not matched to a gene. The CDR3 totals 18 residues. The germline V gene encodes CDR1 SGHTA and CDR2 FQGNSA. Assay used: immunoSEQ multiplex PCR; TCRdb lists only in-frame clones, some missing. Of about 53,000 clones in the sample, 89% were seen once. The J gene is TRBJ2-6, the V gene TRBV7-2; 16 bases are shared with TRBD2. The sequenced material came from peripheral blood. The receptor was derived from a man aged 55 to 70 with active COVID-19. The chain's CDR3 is CASSLGLAGGAGANVLTF. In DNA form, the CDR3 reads TGTGCCAGCAGCCTGGGACTAGCGGGAGGGGCTGGGGCCAACGTCCTGACTTTC.